These T cell receptor beta chains were read from a single sample in a study of identifying expanded T cells in peripheral blood. The protocol was immunoSEQ multiplex PCR, while the TCRdb copy is restricted to in-frame clones and leaves out a portion. The sample gives approximately 58,000 clones, approximately 82% of which show up once; 17% is in the top ten. Sequenced sample: blood. These receptors originate from a person aged 18 to 75 in good health. Both conserved end residues are trimmed from each CDR3. Fields, in order: J gene, V gene, CDR3 protein.

TRBJ2-5 TRBV2 ASSALAGPKTQY
TRBJ2-1 TRBV11-2 ASSSASGRANEQF
TRBJ1-2 TRBV6-5 ASRSTGVYGYT
TRBJ1-1 TRBV25-1 ASSEGGTGIVVTEAF
TRBJ2-1 TRBV9 ASSATNGQLDEQF
TRBJ1-1 TRBV14 ASSEGLNTEAF
TRBJ1-4 TRBV7-9 ASSPGQGAGEKLF
TRBJ1-6 TRBV30 AWSGGALNSPLH
TRBJ2-3 TRBV6-5 ASSYDRGGDTQY
TRBJ1-1 TRBV30 AWSNGMNTEAF
TRBJ2-7 TRBV9 ASSVDPSGRAYEQY
TRBJ1-3 TRBV14 ASSQELVFGNTIY
TRBJ2-3 TRBV9 ASSAGGGPPDTQY
TRBJ2-6 TRBV2 ASSPRGGTGANVLT
TRBJ2-7 TRBV18 ASSPGSGSYEQY
TRBJ2-3 TRBV13 ASSHGGGIDTQY
TRBJ2-1 TRBV15 ATSRDPGGADEQF
TRBJ1-1 TRBV2 ASRKEGTGGTEAF
TRBJ1-2 TRBV6-5 ASSYGIVNYGYT
TRBJ1-2 TRBV5-1 ASSSDSSYGYT
TRBJ2-3 TRBV7-9 ASTHSDRGGGDTQY
TRBJ1-1 TRBV11-2 ASSLDAGKAF
TRBJ2-1 TRBV19 ASLSGGGNEQF
TRBJ1-6 TRBV6-6 ASSYSTIAGPH
TRBJ1-2 TRBV7-9 ASSPDRADGNYGYT
TRBJ2-1 TRBV5-1 ASSFGTDRANEQF
TRBJ1-4 TRBV4-1 ASSQRPGTGNEKLF
TRBJ2-5 TRBV15 ATSNEETQY
TRBJ2-1 TRBV5-4 ASSEMGRGDQF